Presented here are 10 T cell receptor beta chains from one specimen sequenced in a study of T cell repertoires in cytomegalovirus infection. Via MiXCR, TCRdb re-called the reads, giving one row per CDR3 protein. Among about 240,000 distinct CDR3 sequences listed, over 9% were seen once. The specimen sequenced was PBMCs. These receptors were taken from a human donor in good health (CMV status not recorded). Some clones in this sample may be carry-over from other donors' samples.

This clonotype was seen repeatedly, ten times or more. The CDR3 DNA follows: TGTGCCAGCAGCCTAGGGCGGGACTACGAGCAGTACTTC. Translation gives CASSLGRDYEQYF. The chain joins TRBV7-3 to TRBJ2-7; maybe TRBD2 (6 bases). This CDR3 contains 13 residues. Germline-derived CDR1 and CDR2 are SGHTA and FQGTGA. V was pared by 5 bases and J by 3 bases, with 11 bases between.

The table lists this clonotype with a few counts. The chain combines TRBV7-9 with TRBJ2-5; D not resolved. V was cut by 5 bases and J by 3 bases, with 13 bases left in between. CDR1 SEHNR and CDR2 FQNEAQ come from the germline V gene (reference sequence). This CDR3 has 14 residues. The CDR3 sequence: CASSRFEQEETQYF. CDR3 nucleotide sequence: TGTGCCAGCAGCCGCTTTGAGCAGGAAGAGACCCAGTACTTC.

The rearrangement links TRBV20-1 to TRBJ2-3, with 8 bases identical to TRBD1. Trimming removed 5 bases from V and 3 bases from J; junction bases left unmatched: 10. CDR1 and CDR2 (germline): DFQATT, SNEGSKA (reference sequence). The CDR3 length is 15 residues. The CDR3 spells CSAPRTGRGTDTQYF. CDR3 bases: TGCAGTGCTCCCCGGACAGGGAGAGGAACAGATACGCAGTATTTT.

The rearrangement joins TRBV6-2 or TRBV6-3 to TRBJ2-7; TRBD1 matches at 9 bases. Germline V gene lookup returns CDR1 MNHEY and CDR2 SVGEGT. The ends lost 7 bases at V and 2 bases at J; junction bases unmatched: 9. The CDR3 is 15 residues long. CDR3 residues: CASITGTGNTYEQYF. The DNA for the CDR3 is TGTGCCAGCATTACCGGGACAGGGAATACCTACGAGCAGTACTTC.

The chain uses TRBV24-1 and TRBJ1-5; weak D call: TRBD1 (6 bases). The CDR3 totals 13 residues. Germline V CDR1 and CDR2: KGHDR, SFDVKD. V was pared by 9 bases and J by 4 bases, with 12 bases between. The CDR3 DNA sequence: TGTGCCACCCAGGGACACCAGAATCAGCCCCAGCATTTT. This gives the protein CATQGHQNQPQHF.

This clonotype was seen repeatedly, ten times or more. This rearrangement joins TRBV7-2 to TRBJ2-3, with 8 bases matching TRBD2. Germline V lookup: CDR1 SGHTA, CDR2 FQGNSA. V lost 0 bases to trimming and J lost 4 bases; unmatched junction nucleotides: 6. The CDR3 runs 16 residues. The CDR3 DNA follows: TGTGCCAGCAGCTTAGCGCCCAGCGGGGGTCCAGATACGCAGTATTTT. It encodes CASSLAPSGGPDTQYF.

This clonotype was picked up a small number of times. The chain uses TRBV19 and TRBJ1-1; 11 nucleotides line up with TRBD1. V lost 5 bases, J lost 7 bases, and 15 bases stayed unmatched. The germline V gene has CDR1 LNHDA and CDR2 SQIVND (reference sequence). The CDR3 is 17 amino acids. CDR3 in amino acids: CASSPRRTGGGQGEAFF. The CDR3 DNA sequence: TGTGCCAGTAGTCCCCGAAGGACAGGGGGCGGACAGGGTGAAGCTTTCTTT.

There are many counts of this clonotype. V gene TRBV24-1 combines with J gene TRBJ2-1; 11 bases agree with TRBD2. The trim removed 3 bases at V and 10 bases at J, leaving 7 bases unmatched. The CDR3 has 15 amino acids. Germline V gene sequence: CDR1 KGHDR, CDR2 SFDVKD. CDR3 nucleotides: TGTGCCACCAGTGATGCTACTAGCGGGAGTCCGGAGCAGTTCTTC. Its translation: CATSDATSGSPEQFF.

This clonotype showed up just once. The CDR3 loop is CASITGVWETQYF. CDR3 coding DNA: TGTGCCAGCATAACGGGAGTTTGGGAGACCCAGTACTTC. This chain uses TRBV6-8 with TRBJ2-5, with D possibly matching TRBD2 (6 bases). The CDR3 has 13 amino acids. Trimming took off 7 bases at V and 5 bases at J, with 14 bases between the two ends. From germline, CDR1 is MNHGY and CDR2 SAAAGT.

The V call is TRBV28, the J call TRBJ2-4; possible D gene TRBD1, 5 bases. Germline CDR1 and CDR2: MDHEN and SYDVKM. V gave up 1 base and J gave up 9 bases, with 13 bases separating them. CDR3 length: 14 residues. CDR3 sequence reads: CASSLSSGLGIQYF. The DNA for the CDR3 is TGTGCCAGCAGTTTATCCTCAGGGTTGGGCATTCAGTACTTC.